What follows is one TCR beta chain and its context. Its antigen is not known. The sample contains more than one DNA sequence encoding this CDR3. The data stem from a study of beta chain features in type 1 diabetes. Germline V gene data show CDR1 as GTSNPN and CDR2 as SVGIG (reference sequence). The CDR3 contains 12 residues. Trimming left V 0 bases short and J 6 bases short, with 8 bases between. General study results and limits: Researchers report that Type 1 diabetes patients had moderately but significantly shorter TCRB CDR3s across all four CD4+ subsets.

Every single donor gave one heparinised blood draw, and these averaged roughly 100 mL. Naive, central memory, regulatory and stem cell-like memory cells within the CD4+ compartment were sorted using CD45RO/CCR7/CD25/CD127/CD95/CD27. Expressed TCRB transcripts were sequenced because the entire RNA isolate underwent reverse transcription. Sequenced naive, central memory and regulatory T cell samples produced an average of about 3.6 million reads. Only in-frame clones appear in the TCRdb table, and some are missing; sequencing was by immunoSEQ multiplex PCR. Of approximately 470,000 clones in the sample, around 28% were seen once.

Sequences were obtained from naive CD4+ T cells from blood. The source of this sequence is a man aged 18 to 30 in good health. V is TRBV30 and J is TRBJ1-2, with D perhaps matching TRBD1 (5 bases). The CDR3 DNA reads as TGTGCCTGGAGTGTAGGGGCCCATGGCTACACCTTC. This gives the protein CAWSVGAHGYTF. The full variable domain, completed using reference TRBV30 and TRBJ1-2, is SQTIHQWPATLVQPVGSPLSLECTVEGTSNPNLYWYRQAAGRGLQLLFYSVGIGQISSEVPQNLSASRPQDRQFILSSKKLLLSDSGFYLCAWSVGAHGYTFGSGTRLTVV.